This T cell receptor (beta chain) was recovered during a study of T cell responses to AZD1222 COVID-19 vaccine. Assay: immunoSEQ multiplex PCR; the TCRdb copy retains only in-frame clones and omits some. The sample lists more than 95,000 clones, 75% to 90% seen once, with approximately 6.5% in the top ten. This receptor was identified in an adult who received the AZD1222 COVID-19 vaccine. The sequencing here drew on peripheral blood, taken 28 days after the second AZD1222 dose.

CDR3 loop: CASSTGTGLRSFGNTIYF. The CDR3 region has the DNA TGTGCCAGTAGCACCGGGACAGGGCTCCGGTCGTTTGGAAACACCATATATTTT. The rearrangement joins TRBV19 to TRBJ1-3, with 9 bases identical to TRBD1. Looked up from germline, CDR1 is LNHDA and CDR2 is SQIVND (reference sequence). J lost 3 bases, V lost 6 bases, and 15 bases had no gene match. CDR3 size: 18 residues. Looking up the rest from reference TRBV19 and TRBJ1-3 gives the full variable domain: DGGITQSPKYLFRKEGQNVTLSCEQNLNHDAMYWYRQDPGQGLRLIYYSQIVNDFQKGDIAEGYSVSREKKESFPLTVTSAQKNPTAFYLCASSTGTGLRSFGNTIYFGEGSWLTVV.